These 8 T cell receptor beta chains were sequenced from one sample in a study of CD8+ T cells in alopecia areata. Treatment specified: oral pan-JAK inhibitor, 5-10 mg twice daily. In each case, RNA was isolated and then reverse transcribed into cDNA as the sequencing template. Produced via immunoSEQ multiplex PCR; TCRdb's table is partial and in-frame only. The sample has roughly 120,000 clones, 58% seen once; the top ten hold 25% to 35%. Sequencing was performed on CD8+ T cells sorted from blood, taken at week 4, from a patient treated with tofacitinib. The receptor source for this set is a human donor with alopecia areata.

The chain employs TRBV2 and TRBJ2-7, with D unresolved. Germline V gives CDR1 SNHLY, CDR2 FYNNEI. V was shortened by 5 bases and J by 0 bases, with 2 bases between the two germline ends. The CDR3 extends over 11 amino acids. The CDR3 DNA follows: TGTGCCAGCAGTTACTCCTACGAGCAGTACTTC. Translated, it gives CASSYSYEQYF.

The CDR3 loop is CASSGTGTYEQYF. As DNA, the CDR3 is TGCGCCAGCAGTGGAACAGGGACCTACGAGCAGTACTTC. V and J are TRBV5-1 and TRBJ2-7; D might be TRBD1 (6 bases). The CDR3 is made up of 13 amino acids. The germline V gene has CDR1 SGHRS and CDR2 YFSETQ. Between the trimmed V and J ends, which lost 5 bases and 2 bases, there was a span of 11 bases. Full variable domain (rest looked up from reference TRBV5-1 and TRBJ2-7): KAGVTQTPRYLIKTRGQQVTLSCSPISGHRSVSWYQQTPGQGLQFLFEYFSETQRNKGNFPGRFSGRQFSNSRSEMNVSTLELGDSALYLCASSGTGTYEQYFGPGTRLTVT.

In this sample, this clone turned up a few times. V and J are TRBV7-9 and TRBJ2-5; D gene uncertain. The CDR3 runs 17 residues. Trimming cost V 3 bases and J 5 bases, with 22 bases left between them. The germline gives CDR1 SEHNR, CDR2 FQNEAQ (reference sequence). The chain's CDR3 is CASSFLAGSPLRETQYF. The CDR3 DNA is TGTGCCAGCAGCTTCCTCGCAGGCAGCCCCCTTCGGGAGACCCAGTACTTC.

The rearrangement links TRBV30 to TRBJ2-1; D not certain. The CDR3 runs 11 residues. The V gene's germline CDR1 is GTSNPN and CDR2 SVGIG (reference sequence). The V gene lost 2 bases and the J gene lost 13 bases, with 12 bases spanning the gap. The CDR3 loop reads CAWSQGQSQFF. CDR3 nucleotide sequence: TGTGCCTGGAGTCAAGGTCAGAGTCAGTTCTTC.

CDR3 loop: CASSYGLNQPQHF. The CDR3 region has the DNA TGTGCCAGCAGTTACGGACTTAATCAGCCCCAGCATTTT. The rearrangement uses TRBV6-5 and TRBJ1-5; D remains unclear. The CDR3 loop spans 13 amino acids. V shed 2 bases and J shed 4 bases, with 6 bases lying between them. CDR1 is MNHEY and CDR2 is SVGAGI in the germline V gene.

The chain recombines TRBV30 with TRBJ1-2; D is ambiguous. This CDR3 region has 16 residues. V shed 0 bases and J shed 5 bases, with 19 bases lying between them. Germline V gives CDR1 GTSNPN, CDR2 SVGIG (reference sequence). The CDR3: CAWSVLRAWRRYGYTF. CDR3 in DNA: TGTGCCTGGAGTGTACTTAGGGCCTGGCGGCGGTATGGCTACACCTTC.

This clone occurred once. V is TRBV28 and J is TRBJ1-2; TRBD1 aligns across 10 bases. CDR1 and CDR2 from the germline V gene are MDHEN and SYDVKM. This CDR3 region has 12 residues. V lost 4 bases and J lost 8; bases outside the gene matches: 1. CDR3 sequence (DNA): TGTGCCAGCAGTTGGGACAGGGGAGGCTACACCTTC. The encoded protein is CASSWDRGGYTF.

This clone was seen a few times. The chain joins TRBV29-1 to TRBJ1-4; tentative D call: TRBD1 (6 bases). The CDR3 loop spans 14 amino acids. Germline V gene lookup returns CDR1 SQVTM and CDR2 ANQGSEA. V lost 6 bases and J 8 bases, leaving 19 bases between the germline ends. Here the CDR3 reads CSVTTGTKLEKLFF. Written as DNA, the CDR3 is TGCAGCGTCACGACAGGCACTAAGTTGGAAAAACTGTTTTTT.